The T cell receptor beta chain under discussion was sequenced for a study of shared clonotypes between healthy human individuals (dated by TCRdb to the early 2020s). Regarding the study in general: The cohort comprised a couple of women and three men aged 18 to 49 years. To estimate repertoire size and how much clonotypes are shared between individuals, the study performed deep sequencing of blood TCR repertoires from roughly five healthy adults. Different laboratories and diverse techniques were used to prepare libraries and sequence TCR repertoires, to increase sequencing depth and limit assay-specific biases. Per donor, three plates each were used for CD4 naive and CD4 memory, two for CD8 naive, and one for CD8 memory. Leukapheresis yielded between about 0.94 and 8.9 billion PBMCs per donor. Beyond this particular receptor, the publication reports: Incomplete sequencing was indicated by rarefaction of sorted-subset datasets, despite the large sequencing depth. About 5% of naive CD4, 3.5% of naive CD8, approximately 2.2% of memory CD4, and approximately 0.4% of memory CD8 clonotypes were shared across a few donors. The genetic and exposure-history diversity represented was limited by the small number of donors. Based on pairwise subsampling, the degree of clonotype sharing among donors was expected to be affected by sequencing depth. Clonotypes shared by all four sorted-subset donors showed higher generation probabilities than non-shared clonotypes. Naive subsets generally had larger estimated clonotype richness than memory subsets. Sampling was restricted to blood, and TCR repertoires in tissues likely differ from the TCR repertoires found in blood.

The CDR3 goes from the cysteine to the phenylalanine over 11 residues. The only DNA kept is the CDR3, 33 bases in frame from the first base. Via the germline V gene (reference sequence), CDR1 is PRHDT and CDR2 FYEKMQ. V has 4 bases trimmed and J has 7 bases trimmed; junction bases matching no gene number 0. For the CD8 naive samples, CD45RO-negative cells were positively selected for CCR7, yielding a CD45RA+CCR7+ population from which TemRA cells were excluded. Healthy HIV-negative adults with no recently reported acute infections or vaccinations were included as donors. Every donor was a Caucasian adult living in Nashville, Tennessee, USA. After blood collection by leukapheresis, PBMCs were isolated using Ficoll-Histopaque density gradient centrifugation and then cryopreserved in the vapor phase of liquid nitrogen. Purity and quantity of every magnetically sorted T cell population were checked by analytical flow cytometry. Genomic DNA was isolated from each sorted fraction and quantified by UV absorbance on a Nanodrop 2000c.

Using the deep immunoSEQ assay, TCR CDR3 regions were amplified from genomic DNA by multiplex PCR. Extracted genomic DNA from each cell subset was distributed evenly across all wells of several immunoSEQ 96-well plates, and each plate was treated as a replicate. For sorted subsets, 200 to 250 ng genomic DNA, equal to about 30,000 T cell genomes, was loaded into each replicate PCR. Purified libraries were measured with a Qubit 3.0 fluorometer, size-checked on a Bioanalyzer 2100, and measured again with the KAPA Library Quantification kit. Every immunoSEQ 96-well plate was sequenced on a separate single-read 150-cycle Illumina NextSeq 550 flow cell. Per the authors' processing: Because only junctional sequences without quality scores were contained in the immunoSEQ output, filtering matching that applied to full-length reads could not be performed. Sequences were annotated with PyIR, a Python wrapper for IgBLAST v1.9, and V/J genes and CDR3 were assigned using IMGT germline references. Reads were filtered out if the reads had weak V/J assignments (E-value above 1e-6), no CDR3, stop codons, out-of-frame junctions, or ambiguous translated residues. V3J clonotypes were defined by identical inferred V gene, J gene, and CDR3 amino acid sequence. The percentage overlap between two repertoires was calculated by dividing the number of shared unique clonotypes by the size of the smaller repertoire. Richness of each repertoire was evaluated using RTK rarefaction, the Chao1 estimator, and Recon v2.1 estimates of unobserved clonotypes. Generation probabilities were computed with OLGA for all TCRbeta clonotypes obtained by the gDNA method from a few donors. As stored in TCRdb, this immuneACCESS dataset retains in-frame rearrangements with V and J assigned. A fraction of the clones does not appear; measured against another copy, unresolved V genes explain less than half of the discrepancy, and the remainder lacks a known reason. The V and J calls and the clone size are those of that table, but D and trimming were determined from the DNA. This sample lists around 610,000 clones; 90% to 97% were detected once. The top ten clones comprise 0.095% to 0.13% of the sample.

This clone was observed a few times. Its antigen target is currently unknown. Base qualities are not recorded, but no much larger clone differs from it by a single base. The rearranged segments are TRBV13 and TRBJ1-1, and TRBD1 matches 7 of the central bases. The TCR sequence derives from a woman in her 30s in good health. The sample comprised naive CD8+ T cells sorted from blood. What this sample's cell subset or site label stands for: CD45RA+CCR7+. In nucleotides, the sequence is TGTGCCAGCAGCTGGGACAGTGAAGCTTTCTTT. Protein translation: CASSWDSEAFF.